The clone carrying this TCR beta chain has more than one count but fewer than ten. Its antigen is undetermined. The approximately 130-subject validation cohort, separate from the 666-subject first cohort, included the donors. Here immunoSEQ multiplex PCR was the method, and the copy in TCRdb shows in-frame clones only, minus some. The profile shows some 130,000 clones, approximately 82% of them singletons. These data belong to a study of cytomegalovirus exposure and HLA in healthy donors. General study findings and limits: It was 150 to 200 TCR beta chains that were listed as cytomegalovirus-associated.

This CDR3 has 13 amino acids. The germline V gene encodes CDR1 SNHLY and CDR2 FYNNEI. This receptor was obtained from a man between 25 and 39 years old in good health and CMV-seropositive. Source material: PBMCs. The chain uses TRBV2 and TRBJ2-2, with 11 positions matching TRBD2. The CDR3 region has the DNA TGTGCTAGCGGGAGGGCGAGCACCGGGGAGCTGTTTTTT. Amino acids: CASGRASTGELFF. Variable domain in full (rest from reference TRBV2 and TRBJ2-2): EPEVTQTPSHQVTQMGQEVILRCVPISNHLYFYWYRQILGQKVEFLVSFYNNEISEKSEIFDDQFSVERPDGSNFTLKIRSTKLEDSAMYFCASGRASTGELFFGEGSRLTVL.